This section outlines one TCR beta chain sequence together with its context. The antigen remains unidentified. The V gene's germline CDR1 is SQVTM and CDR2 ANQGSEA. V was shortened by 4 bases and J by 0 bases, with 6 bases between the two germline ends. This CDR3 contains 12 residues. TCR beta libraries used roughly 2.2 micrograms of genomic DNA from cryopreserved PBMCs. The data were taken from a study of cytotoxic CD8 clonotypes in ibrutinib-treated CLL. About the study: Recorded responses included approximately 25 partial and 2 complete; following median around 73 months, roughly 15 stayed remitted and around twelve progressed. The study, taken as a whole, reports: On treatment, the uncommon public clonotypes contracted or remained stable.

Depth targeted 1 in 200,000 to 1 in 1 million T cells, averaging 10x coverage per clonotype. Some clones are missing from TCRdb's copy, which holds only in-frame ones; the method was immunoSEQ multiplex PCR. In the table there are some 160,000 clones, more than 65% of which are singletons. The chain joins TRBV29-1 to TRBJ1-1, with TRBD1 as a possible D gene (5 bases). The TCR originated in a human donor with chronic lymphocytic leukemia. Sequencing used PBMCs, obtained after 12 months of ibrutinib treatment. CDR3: CSVGGMNTEAFF. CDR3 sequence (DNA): TGCAGCGTTGGGGGGATGAACACTGAAGCTTTCTTT. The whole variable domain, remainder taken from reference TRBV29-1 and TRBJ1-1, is SAVISQKPSRDICQRGTSLTIQCQVDSQVTMMFWYRQQPGQSLTLIATANQGSEATYESGFVIDKFPISRPNLTFSTLTVSNMSPEDSSIYLCSVGGMNTEAFFGQGTRLTVV.